This T cell receptor beta chain was sequenced during a study of CXCR3-negative and CXCR3-positive naive CD8 T cells. Study in general: Libraries each contributed about 1.5 +/- 0.3 million TRB reads, for about 135 million in total. Broader study findings: Against CXCR3-negative naive cells, CXCR3-positive naive cells showed more hydrophobic TRB CDR3s. Memory, not naive, CXCR3-negative and CXCR3-positive cells differed in TRBV-TRBJ usage.

The sorter processed each CD8+ T cell subset in triplicate at some 300,000 cells apiece. TRB cDNA was prepared as libraries by UMI-labeled 5' RACE. TCRdb derives one entry per CDR3 protein from the 5' RACE reads, leaving out DNA. Recorded for this sample: under 60,000 distinct CDR3 sequences. Comment on this clonotype: Its specificity is unknown.

CDR1 is MDHEN, CDR2 SYDVKM, per germline. This CDR3 is built from 14 residues. Sequenced material: naive CXCR3+ CD8+ T cells from blood. Subset here: CD45RO-CCR7+CD27+CD95- naive CD8+ T cells expressing CXCR3 (TNR3+). This sequence originates from a human donor in good health. Some clones in this sample may be carry-over from other donors' samples. This chain uses TRBV28 with TRBJ2-1. The CDR3 region is CASLTWNSYNEQFF.